This T cell receptor beta chain was sequenced for a study of T cell responses to AZD1222 COVID-19 vaccine. On this clone itself: Its antigen is still unknown.

Study-wide results and caveats: Epitopes outside B.1.351 and B.1.1.7 mutated regions reportedly drew nearly half of spike TCRs.

V lost 6 bases and J lost 6; bases outside the gene matches: 7. Germline lookup yields CDR1 MNHEY and CDR2 SVGAGI. This CDR3 comprises 14 residues. Sequencing was performed with immunoSEQ multiplex PCR; in TCRdb, only in-frame clones are kept and a portion is missing. This table has some 150,000 clones, more than 90% appearing once. The source material was peripheral blood, sampled on day 0 of AZD1222 vaccination. This receptor was taken from an adult in good health. This sequence joins TRBV6-5 and TRBJ1-5; 8 nucleotides agree with TRBD1. CDR3 residues: CASSPRTGPQPQHF. CDR3 coding DNA: TGTGCCAGCAGCCCCCGGACAGGGCCTCAGCCCCAGCATTTT.